This T cell receptor beta chain was captured in a study of OX40 agonist ivuxolimab in advanced cancers. On the study more broadly: The group had a mean age of 60 years, ranged from 23 to 79, and was roughly 80% male.

In germline, CDR1 is LNHDA, CDR2 SQIVND (reference sequence). The CDR3 is 13 residues long. V dropped 5 bases and J dropped 7; count of bases not matched to a gene: 6. A remark on this clone: The antigen remains undetermined.

Overall study findings and caveats: Clonal expansion was seen in CD4+ and CD8+ blood T cells by week 6 at 0.1 to 3.0 mg/kg.

A history of autoimmune disease or systemic immunosuppression excluded patients. The repertoire was sequenced with immunoSEQ multiplex PCR; TCRdb's copy has only in-frame clones and lacks some. The data show 40,000 to 50,000 clones, about 89% seen once. The sequenced sample was CD4+ or CD8+ T cells sorted from blood, obtained in a trial of the OX40 agonist ivuxolimab. The V call is TRBV19, the J call TRBJ1-1; TRBD1 aligns across 8 bases. The receptor's source is an adult with an advanced solid tumor such as melanoma, head and neck, liver or kidney cancer. CDR3 region: CASSGRGRGEAFF. The CDR3 bases are TGTGCCAGTAGTGGCAGGGGGCGCGGTGAAGCTTTCTTT. The full variable domain, completed using reference TRBV19 and TRBJ1-1, is DGGITQSPKYLFRKEGQNVTLSCEQNLNHDAMYWYRQDPGQGLRLIYYSQIVNDFQKGDIAEGYSVSREKKESFPLTVTSAQKNPTAFYLCASSGRGRGEAFFGQGTRLTVV.